Listed below are T cell receptor beta chains from one sample, sequenced in a study of blood T cell repertoires in COVID-19. The repertoire was sequenced with immunoSEQ multiplex PCR; TCRdb's copy has only in-frame clones and lacks some. The sample lists approximately 290,000 clones, approximately 89% occurring once. The sample taken for sequencing was peripheral blood. These receptors were collected from a woman aged 30 to 39 with COVID-19, enrolled during active disease. Each CDR3 is given with its conserved first and last residue. The order of the fields is clone size, D gene, V gene, CDR3 length, J gene, CDR3 protein, CDR3 DNA. D genes are given only for firm matches. Rows may omit the clone size; those that give it use once, few, many or a size class.

-,TRBD2,TRBV24-1,17,TRBJ2-5,CATSDSTSGGARETQYF,TGTGCCACCAGTGACTCAACTAGCGGGGGGGCCCGGGAGACCCAGTACTTC
once,-,TRBV27,15,TRBJ2-7,CASSFTGSFLYEQYF,TGTGCCAGCAGTTTTACAGGGAGCTTTCTGTACGAGCAGTACTTC
-,TRBD1,TRBV9,17,TRBJ2-1,CASTLPAGTGVHNEQFF,TGTGCCAGCACCCTGCCAGCCGGGACAGGGGTACACAATGAGCAGTTCTTC
-,-,TRBV11-2,13,TRBJ2-5,CASRPGVGETQYF,TGTGCCAGCAGACCAGGGGTAGGAGAGACCCAGTACTTC
-,TRBD2,TRBV27,16,TRBJ2-1,CASSLLPGGGVNEQFF,TGTGCCAGCAGTTTACTACCTGGCGGGGGGGTCAATGAGCAGTTCTTC
few,-,TRBV12-5,15,TRBJ1-1,CASGLRGGLNTEAFF,TGTGCTAGTGGTTTGCGCGGGGGCCTGAACACTGAAGCTTTCTTT
-,TRBD1,TRBV28,14,TRBJ1-2,CASMGQEPNYGYTF,TGTGCCAGCATGGGACAGGAGCCTAACTATGGCTACACCTTC
-,TRBD2,TRBV5-1,19,TRBJ2-3,CASSLALGSGGARTDTQYF,TGCGCCAGCAGCTTGGCCCTTGGTAGCGGGGGGGCTCGCACAGATACGCAGTATTTT
once,-,TRBV4-1,16,TRBJ1-3,CASSQAPRDSGNTIYF,TGCGCCAGCAGCCAAGCCCCGCGGGACTCTGGAAACACCATATATTTT
-,-,TRBV2,15,TRBJ1-2,CASSEVQAGGYGYTF,TGTGCCAGCAGTGAAGTACAGGCCGGGGGCTATGGCTACACCTTC
-,TRBD1,TRBV2,17,TRBJ2-2,CASNTPGDRGDTGELFF,TGTGCCAGCAATACTCCTGGGGACAGGGGGGACACCGGGGAGCTGTTTTTT
-,TRBD1,TRBV28,15,TRBJ1-1,CASSATGVWDTEAFF,TGTGCCAGCAGTGCCACAGGGGTATGGGACACTGAAGCTTTCTTT
-,TRBD2,TRBV19,14,TRBJ2-1,CASHHGGEPNEQFF,TGTGCCAGTCATCATGGGGGGGAGCCCAATGAGCAGTTCTTC
-,-,TRBV5-5,13,TRBJ2-7,CASGHRAPYEQYF,TGTGCCAGCGGCCACAGGGCCCCCTACGAGCAGTACTTC
once,-,TRBV5-1,13,TRBJ1-3,CASSLEGRNTIYF,TGCGCCAGCAGCTTGGAAGGGAGGAACACCATATATTTT
-,-,TRBV12-3/TRBV12-4,11,TRBJ2-7,CASSPGYEQYF,TGTGCCAGCAGCCCAGGTTACGAGCAGTACTTC
-,TRBD2,TRBV19,13,TRBJ2-3,CASTQRGADTQYF,TGTGCCAGTACCCAGCGGGGCGCAGATACGCAGTATTTT
-,TRBD1,TRBV3-1/TRBV3-2,16,TRBJ1-1,CASSHSRDRTNTEAFF,TGTGCCAGCAGCCATAGCCGGGACAGGACGAACACTGAAGCTTTCTTT
once,-,TRBV7-9,14,TRBJ2-7,CASSLARRTDEQYF,TGTGCCAGCAGCTTAGCCCGACGGACTGACGAGCAGTACTTC
-,-,TRBV19,15,TRBJ1-3,CASSILQGTGNTIYF,TGTGCCAGTAGTATTCTCCAGGGAACGGGAAACACCATATATTTT
-,-,TRBV18,13,TRBJ1-5,CASSSGLNQPQHF,TGTGCCAGCTCATCGGGACTCAATCAGCCCCAGCATTTT
-,-,TRBV7-8,14,TRBJ2-7,CASSSPESYYEQYF,TGTGCCAGCAGCTCCCCCGAATCCTACTACGAGCAGTACTTC
-,-,TRBV19,13,TRBJ1-1,CASSMGGATEAFF,TGTGCCAGTAGTATGGGAGGGGCCACTGAAGCTTTCTTT
-,TRBD1,TRBV4-1,16,TRBJ1-6,CASSQERGRGNSPLHF,TGCGCCAGCAGCCAAGAAAGGGGGCGCGGTAATTCACCCCTCCACTTT
-,TRBD2,TRBV6-2/TRBV6-3,17,TRBJ2-1,CASSYLLAGGFRNEQFF,TGTGCCAGCAGTTACCTTCTAGCGGGGGGCTTCAGAAATGAGCAGTTCTTC
-,-,TRBV11-2,14,TRBJ1-1,CASSLEQTNTEAFF,TGTGCCAGCAGCTTAGAACAGACGAACACTGAAGCTTTCTTT
-,-,TRBV6-5,15,TRBJ1-6,CASSYADSPNSPLHF,TGTGCCAGCAGTTACGCAGACAGTCCTAATTCACCCCTCCACTTT
-,-,TRBV19,13,TRBJ1-2,CASRATADYGYTF,TGTGCCAGTAGGGCGACAGCAGACTATGGCTACACCTTC
-,-,TRBV27,14,TRBJ2-5,CASSLGTGSETQYF,TGTGCCAGCAGTTTAGGAACAGGGTCAGAGACCCAGTACTTC
-,-,TRBV5-6,17,TRBJ1-6,CASSLVGRKGNNSPLHF,TGTGCCAGCAGCTTGGTCGGGAGGAAGGGGAATAATTCACCCCTCCACTTT
-,TRBD1,TRBV28,14,TRBJ1-1,CASRATGWNTEAFF,TGTGCCAGCAGGGCGACAGGGTGGAACACTGAAGCTTTCTTT
-,-,TRBV11-2,16,TRBJ2-7,CASSPRAYRDIYEQYF,TGTGCCAGCAGCCCTAGAGCGTACCGGGACATCTACGAGCAGTACTTC
-,TRBD1,TRBV30,12,TRBJ2-7,CAWTRDSDEQYF,TGTGCCTGGACCCGGGACAGCGACGAGCAGTACTTC
-,TRBD1,TRBV18,17,TRBJ2-7,CASSPTGTGMGTYEQYF,TGTGCCAGCTCACCTACCGGGACAGGGATGGGGACCTACGAGCAGTACTTC
-,TRBD2,TRBV4-1,16,TRBJ2-1,CASSQDWLAAYNEQFF,TGCGCCAGCAGCCAAGATTGGCTAGCGGCCTACAATGAGCAGTTCTTC
-,-,TRBV5-5,16,TRBJ1-5,CASSLSFLYSNQPQHF,TGTGCCAGCAGCTTGTCATTCCTATATAGCAATCAGCCCCAGCATTTT
-,-,TRBV6-2/TRBV6-3,14,TRBJ1-2,CASSLGGANYGYTF,TGTGCCAGCAGTTTGGGGGGAGCTAACTATGGCTACACCTTC
-,TRBD2,TRBV27,22,TRBJ2-5,CASSLKYGPGGLAKTTQETQYF,TGTGCCAGCAGTTTAAAGTACGGGCCCGGGGGACTAGCTAAAACCACACAAGAGACCCAGTACTTC
once,TRBD1,TRBV4-2,14,TRBJ2-5,CASSHADRGQTQYF,TGTGCCAGCAGCCATGCAGACAGGGGACAGACCCAGTACTTC
-,TRBD1,TRBV7-9,16,TRBJ2-5,CASSLINTDRGETQYF,TGTGCCAGCAGCTTGATAAACACGGACAGGGGAGAGACCCAGTACTTC
-,TRBD2,TRBV4-1,16,TRBJ2-3,CASSPRHTSATDTQYF,TGCGCCAGCAGCCCCCGGCATACTAGCGCCACAGATACGCAGTATTTT
-,TRBD1,TRBV11-1,15,TRBJ1-2,CASSHGHAGQAGYTF,TGTGCCAGCAGCCACGGACACGCCGGACAGGCTGGCTACACCTTC
-,TRBD2,TRBV4-2,17,TRBJ2-5,CASSRGTSGGAEETQYF,TGTGCCAGCAGCCGTGGGACTAGCGGGGGGGCCGAGGAGACCCAGTACTTC
-,TRBD1,TRBV19,15,TRBJ2-3,CASSIQQGWTDTQYF,TGTGCCAGTAGTATTCAACAGGGGTGGACAGATACGCAGTATTTT
-,TRBD1,TRBV30,13,TRBJ1-1,CARQGGKGTEAFF,TGTGCCCGCCAGGGGGGCAAGGGCACTGAAGCTTTCTTT
-,-,TRBV2,15,TRBJ2-1,CASSELGSSYNEQFF,TGTGCCAGCAGTGAACTGGGGAGCTCCTACAATGAGCAGTTCTTC
-,-,TRBV12-3/TRBV12-4,12,TRBJ2-1,CASSRGTLEQFF,TGTGCCAGCAGCCGAGGGACACTTGAGCAGTTCTTC
-,TRBD1,TRBV28,17,TRBJ1-1,CASTSWVGQTLNTEAFF,TGTGCCAGCACCAGCTGGGTGGGACAGACACTGAACACTGAAGCTTTCTTT
-,TRBD1,TRBV19,16,TRBJ1-2,CASYTGTGEGPYGYTF,TGTGCCAGTTATACCGGGACAGGGGAAGGGCCCTATGGCTACACCTTC
once,-,TRBV7-6,15,TRBJ2-7,CASSSGRDMVYEQYF,TGTGCCAGCAGCTCGGGCCGGGACATGGTCTACGAGCAGTACTTC
-,-,TRBV19,14,TRBJ1-2,CASSFPPSGYGYTF,TGTGCCAGTAGTTTTCCGCCGTCCGGCTATGGCTACACCTTC
-,TRBD1,TRBV4-2,16,TRBJ2-3,CASSLGQGFWTDTQYF,TGTGCCAGCAGCCTCGGACAGGGCTTTTGGACAGATACGCAGTATTTT
-,-,TRBV19,16,TRBJ2-2,CASSPLRAANTGELFF,TGTGCCAGTAGTCCCCTCAGGGCTGCGAACACCGGGGAGCTGTTTTTT
once,TRBD1,TRBV28,18,TRBJ1-5,CASSTNPTGTGARQPQHF,TGTGCCAGCAGCACTAACCCAACCGGGACAGGGGCCCGTCAGCCCCAGCATTTT
-,TRBD1,TRBV11-1,13,TRBJ2-3,CASSDRGADTQYF,TGTGCCAGCAGCGACAGGGGTGCAGATACGCAGTATTTT